This is a list of T cell receptor beta chains from one sample in a study of a mutant IDH1 vaccine in newly diagnosed glioma. What these receptors recognize is not known. Assay: immunoSEQ multiplex PCR; the TCRdb copy retains only in-frame clones and omits some. The sample carries around 26,000 clones, roughly 82% recorded once. This material consisted of PBMCs, taken from a glioma patient whose treatment included an IDH1 peptide vaccine. Receptors originate from a man aged 35-49 years with glioma. Some clones in this sample may be carry-over from other donors' samples. Both conserved end residues are part of each CDR3. A D gene is named only where the DNA matches it firmly. Clone size is stated in some rows and not others, as once, few, many or a class when expanded.

d_call j_call v_call clone_size cdr3_aa cdr3_nt
TRBD1 TRBJ1-1 TRBV2 . CASSERDRGVNTEAFF TGTGCCAGCAGTGAGCGGGACAGGGGGGTGAACACTGAAGCTTTCTTT
TRBD2 TRBJ2-1 TRBV18 . CASSKLGASGNEQFF TGTGCCAGCTCTAAACTGGGGGCTAGCGGGAATGAGCAGTTCTTC
. TRBJ2-3 TRBV29-1 . CSVEEGGADTQYF TGCAGCGTTGAGGAGGGGGGCGCAGATACGCAGTATTTT
. TRBJ1-1 TRBV27 . CASSFPGNEAFF TGTGCCAGCAGTTTTCCAGGAAACGAAGCTTTCTTT
TRBD2 TRBJ2-7 TRBV10-3 . CATSVTSGRSYEQYF TGTGCCACCTCGGTTACTAGCGGGAGATCCTACGAGCAGTACTTC
TRBD1 TRBJ1-4 TRBV13 . CASSRGQGGEKLFF TGTGCCAGCAGCCGAGGACAGGGAGGTGAAAAACTGTTTTTT
. TRBJ2-2 TRBV5-1 . CASSLQGPPSNGELFF TGCGCCAGCAGCTTGCAGGGACCCCCGTCTAACGGGGAGCTGTTTTTT
. TRBJ1-2 TRBV5-4 . CASSGGLYGYTF TGTGCCAGCAGCGGCGGCCTCTATGGCTACACCTTC
. TRBJ1-3 TRBV18 . CASSPPRNSGNTIYF TGTGCCAGCTCACCACCTAGGAACTCTGGAAACACCATATATTTT
. TRBJ1-4 TRBV4-1 . CASSQVWDTGAQLFF TGCGCCAGCAGCCAAGTGTGGGACACGGGGGCTCAACTGTTTTTT
. TRBJ2-2 TRBV9 . CASSGVLSGELFF TGTGCCAGCAGCGGGGTCTTGTCGGGGGAGCTGTTTTTT
. TRBJ2-5 TRBV19 . CASSGGRKETQYF TGTGCCAGTTCGGGTGGACGGAAAGAGACCCAGTACTTC
. TRBJ2-1 TRBV10-3 . CAISEQAGSYNGQFF TGTGCCATCAGTGAACAGGCCGGCTCCTACAATGGGCAGTTCTTC
. TRBJ2-2 TRBV10-3 . CAISESVPGEKGTGELFF TGTGCCATCAGTGAGTCTGTGCCGGGTGAAAAAGGTACCGGGGAGCTGTTTTTT
. TRBJ1-1 TRBV7-9 . CASSSQTLNTEAFF TGTGCCAGCAGCTCACAGACACTGAACACTGAAGCTTTCTTT
TRBD1 TRBJ1-1 TRBV25-1 . CASGRETGDTEAFF TGTGCCAGCGGCCGAGAGACAGGGGACACTGAAGCTTTCTTT
. TRBJ2-5 TRBV7-9 once CASSLQWQGVDLGEETQYF TGTGCCAGCAGCTTACAATGGCAGGGAGTAGACTTAGGTGAGGAGACCCAGTACTTC
. TRBJ2-1 TRBV18 . CASSPYHEQFF TGTGCCAGCTCACCATACCATGAGCAGTTCTTC
. TRBJ1-1 TRBV2 few CASSETFVVKDTEAFF TGTGCCAGCAGTGAAACGTTTGTGGTTAAGGACACTGAAGCTTTCTTT
TRBD2 TRBJ2-1 TRBV9 . CASSVGERLAGGPYNEQFF TGTGCCAGCAGCGTAGGGGAGCGGCTAGCGGGGGGTCCGTACAATGAGCAGTTCTTC
. TRBJ1-4 TRBV30 . CAWSPPGGRGEKLFF TGTGCCTGGAGTCCGCCGGGGGGACGTGGTGAAAAACTGTTTTTT
. TRBJ1-4 TRBV7-9 few CASSLPTVTNEKLFF TGTGCCAGCAGCCTCCCGACGGTTACTAATGAAAAACTGTTTTTT
TRBD1 TRBJ2-7 TRBV11-2 . CASSLAGLSGQGREQYF TGTGCCAGCAGCTTAGCGGGCCTCTCGGGACAGGGGAGAGAGCAGTACTTC
TRBD1 TRBJ1-1 TRBV5-1 . CASSVQTGSTEAFF TGCGCCAGCAGCGTTCAGACAGGGAGCACTGAAGCTTTCTTT
. TRBJ2-2 TRBV2 . CASSQGGSTGELFF TGTGCCAGCAGCCAGGGGGGAAGTACCGGGGAGCTGTTTTTT
. TRBJ1-4 TRBV21-1 . CASSISGTGVPTNEKLFF TGTGCCAGCAGCATTTCCGGGACAGGAGTCCCAACTAATGAAAAACTGTTTTTT
. TRBJ1-1 TRBV7-8 . CASSLGGANTEAFF TGTGCCAGCAGCTTAGGGGGAGCTAACACTGAAGCTTTCTTT
. TRBJ2-6 TRBV5-1 once CASSLPGPQGSGANVLTF TGCGCCAGCAGCTTGCCGGGGCCACAGGGCTCTGGGGCCAACGTCCTGACTTTC
. TRBJ2-3 TRBV5-1 medium-sized CASSLVLGASTDTQYF TGCGCCAGCAGCTTGGTACTGGGGGCGAGCACAGATACGCAGTATTTT
TRBD1 TRBJ1-1 TRBV5-4 . CASSVPKGAGSEAFF TGTGCCAGCAGCGTTCCGAAGGGGGCGGGCTCTGAAGCTTTCTTT
TRBD1 TRBJ1-2 TRBV19 . CASSPGTGGGYGYTF TGTGCCAGTAGTCCCGGGACAGGGGGCGGCTATGGCTACACCTTC
. TRBJ2-7 TRBV10-3 . CAISEQDSYEQYF TGTGCCATCAGTGAACAGGATTCCTACGAGCAGTACTTC
TRBD2 TRBJ2-7 TRBV5-1 . CASSAYATSGGYEQYF TGCGCCAGCAGCGCCTATGCGACTAGCGGGGGATACGAGCAGTACTTC
. TRBJ1-1 TRBV19 . CASSISSEAFF TGTGCCAGTAGTATTTCATCTGAAGCTTTCTTT
. TRBJ1-1 TRBV7-2 . CASSSDPGTNEAFF TGTGCCAGCAGCTCAGATCCGGGAACAAATGAAGCTTTCTTT
TRBD1 TRBJ1-6 TRBV6-6 . CASSPDRDRNNSPLHF TGTGCCAGCAGCCCCGACCGGGACAGGAATAATTCACCCCTCCACTTT
TRBD1 TRBJ1-3 TRBV6-6 . CASSSGQTSGNTIYF TGTGCCAGCAGCTCGGGACAGACCTCTGGAAACACCATATATTTT
. TRBJ1-4 TRBV4-1 . CASSGGRNEKLFF TGCGCCAGCAGCGGGGGGCGAAATGAAAAACTGTTTTTT
. TRBJ1-4 TRBV6-5 few CASSPFGQSEKLFF TGTGCCAGCAGTCCCTTCGGACAGAGTGAAAAACTGTTTTTT
. TRBJ2-6 TRBV5-8 once CASSPEDRKSSGANVLTF TGTGCCAGCAGCCCGGAGGACAGAAAAAGCTCTGGGGCCAACGTCCTGACTTTC
. TRBJ1-5 TRBV18 . CASSPMGNDQPQHF TGTGCCAGCTCACCGATGGGGAATGATCAGCCCCAGCATTTT
. TRBJ1-2 TRBV5-4 . CASSLYGSRGGYTF TGTGCCAGCAGCTTGTACGGCTCCCGAGGTGGCTACACCTTC
TRBD1 TRBJ2-3 TRBV5-4 . CASSTDRGNTDTQYF TGTGCCAGCAGCACCGACAGGGGGAACACAGATACGCAGTATTTT
TRBD2 TRBJ2-7 TRBV18 once CASSPQGTSYEQYF TGTGCCAGCTCACCACAAGGGACTAGCTACGAGCAGTACTTC
. TRBJ2-7 TRBV29-1 . CSVVDGGSYEQYF TGCAGCGTTGTTGACGGCGGGTCCTACGAGCAGTACTTC
. TRBJ1-1 TRBV19 once CASHPGRGNTEAFF TGTGCCAGCCATCCGGGCAGGGGGAACACTGAAGCTTTCTTT
. TRBJ2-7 TRBV5-1 . CASSLGPTYEQYF TGCGCCAGCAGCTTGGGGCCAACCTACGAGCAGTACTTC
. TRBJ2-2 TRBV28 . CASSLAGELFF TGTGCCAGCAGTTTAGCCGGGGAGCTGTTTTTT
. TRBJ1-3 TRBV7-6 few CASSIDTNPGNTIYF TGTGCCAGCAGTATAGACACGAACCCTGGAAACACCATATATTTT
. TRBJ2-1 TRBV7-3 . CASSLSIVGNEQFF TGTGCCAGCAGCTTAAGTATAGTGGGTAATGAGCAGTTCTTC
TRBD1 TRBJ2-2 TRBV4-2 once CASSPGPGQGMGNTGELFF TGTGCCAGCAGCCCGGGGCCGGGACAGGGCATGGGGAACACCGGGGAGCTGTTTTTT
TRBD1 TRBJ2-7 TRBV19 few CASRAGGTDEQYF TGTGCCAGTAGAGCAGGGGGCACGGACGAGCAGTACTTC
. TRBJ1-1 TRBV21-1 . CASSTYRATSVYAFF TGTGCCAGCAGCACCTACAGGGCGACTAGTGTGTATGCTTTCTTT
. TRBJ1-1 TRBV18 . CASSTGRGNTEAFF TGTGCCAGCTCTACCGGACGGGGGAACACTGAAGCTTTCTTT
. TRBJ2-3 TRBV5-1 . CASSLWGLTDTQYF TGCGCCAGCAGCTTGTGGGGGCTCACAGATACGCAGTATTTT